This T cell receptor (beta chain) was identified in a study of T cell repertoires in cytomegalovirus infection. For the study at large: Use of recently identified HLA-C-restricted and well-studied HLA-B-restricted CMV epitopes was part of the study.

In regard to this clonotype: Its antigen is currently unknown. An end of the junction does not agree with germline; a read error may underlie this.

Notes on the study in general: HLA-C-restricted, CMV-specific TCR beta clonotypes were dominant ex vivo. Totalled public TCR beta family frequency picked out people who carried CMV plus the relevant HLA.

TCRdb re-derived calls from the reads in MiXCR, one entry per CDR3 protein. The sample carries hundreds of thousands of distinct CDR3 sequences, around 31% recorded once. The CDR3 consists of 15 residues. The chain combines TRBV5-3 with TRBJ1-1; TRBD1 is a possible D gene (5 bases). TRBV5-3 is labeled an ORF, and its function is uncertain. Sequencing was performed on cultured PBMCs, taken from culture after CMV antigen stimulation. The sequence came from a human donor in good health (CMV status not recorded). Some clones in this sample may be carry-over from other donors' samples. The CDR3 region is CASSLDPGSNTEAFF. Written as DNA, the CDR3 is TGTGCCAGCAGCTTGGACCCAGGGTCGAACACTGAAGCTTTCTTT.